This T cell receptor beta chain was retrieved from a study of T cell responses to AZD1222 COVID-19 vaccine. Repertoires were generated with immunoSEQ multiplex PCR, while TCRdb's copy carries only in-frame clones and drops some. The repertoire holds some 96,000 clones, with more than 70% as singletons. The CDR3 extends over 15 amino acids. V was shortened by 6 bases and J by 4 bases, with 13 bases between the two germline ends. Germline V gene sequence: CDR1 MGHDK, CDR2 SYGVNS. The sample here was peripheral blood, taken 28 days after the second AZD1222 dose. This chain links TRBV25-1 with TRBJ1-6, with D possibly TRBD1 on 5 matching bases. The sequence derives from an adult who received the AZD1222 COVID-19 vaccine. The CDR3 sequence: CASRGGWGYNSPLHF. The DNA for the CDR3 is TGTGCCAGCAGGGGGGGGTGGGGGTATAATTCACCCCTCCACTTT.